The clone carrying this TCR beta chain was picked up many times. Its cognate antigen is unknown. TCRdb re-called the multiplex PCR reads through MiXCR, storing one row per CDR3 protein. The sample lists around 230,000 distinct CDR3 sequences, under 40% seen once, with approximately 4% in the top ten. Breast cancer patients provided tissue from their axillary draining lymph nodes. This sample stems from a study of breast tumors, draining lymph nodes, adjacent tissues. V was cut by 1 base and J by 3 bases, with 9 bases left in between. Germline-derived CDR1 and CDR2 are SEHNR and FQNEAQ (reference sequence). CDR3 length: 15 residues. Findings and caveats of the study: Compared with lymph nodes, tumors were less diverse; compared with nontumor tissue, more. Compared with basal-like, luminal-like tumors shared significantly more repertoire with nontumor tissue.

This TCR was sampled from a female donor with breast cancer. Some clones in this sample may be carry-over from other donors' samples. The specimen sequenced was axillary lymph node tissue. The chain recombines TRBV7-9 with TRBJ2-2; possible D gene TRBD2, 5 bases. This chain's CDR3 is CASSLVGVDTGELFF. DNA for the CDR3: TGTGCCAGCAGCTTAGTCGGGGTAGACACCGGGGAGCTGTTTTTT.